This T cell receptor beta chain is drawn from a study of shared clonotypes between healthy human individuals. Comments on this clone: The target antigen is unknown.

CD45RO-negative, CCR7-selected cells formed the naive CD8 fraction, which excluded terminally differentiated effector memory CD45RA+ cells. Study outcomes and limitations: Richness estimates generally favored naive over memory subsets. Between several donors, naive CD4 clonotypes were shared at a level of around 4.8%. Among non-shared clonotypes, generation probabilities were lower than among those shared by all four donors.

This CDR3 region has 16 residues. The V and J ends lost 4 bases and 4 bases respectively, with 20 bases between them. Germline V gives CDR1 MNHEY, CDR2 SMNVEV (reference sequence). Clones were sequenced by immunoSEQ multiplex PCR, and TCRdb holds only the in-frame ones, with some missing. The data contain about 2.1 million clones, 93% of them seen just once; the ten biggest clones take up under 2%. The sequence came from a man between 18 and 29 years old in good health. Some clones in this sample may be carry-over from other donors' samples. The rearrangement uses TRBV27 and TRBJ2-7; D is possibly TRBD1 or TRBD2 (5 bases each). The sequenced material came from naive CD8+ T cells from PBMCs. CDR3 coding DNA: TGTGCCAGCAGTTCCCGGGACCCAAAAAAAGGATACGAGCAGTACTTC. Protein product: CASSSRDPKKGYEQYF.